The sequence of this T cell receptor beta chain was determined in a study of CD8 T cells in ankylosing spondylitis. Molecular-barcoded quantitative 5'-RACE produced these TCR beta libraries. TCRdb fed the 5' RACE reads into MiXCR, producing one record per CDR3 protein. The table has about 300,000 distinct CDR3 sequences, roughly 12% seen once. V shed 1 base, J shed 2 bases, and the junction held 2 bases outside the gene matches. The CDR3 contains 15 residues. Looked up from germline, CDR1 is SEHNR and CDR2 is FQNEAQ (reference sequence). Study-level points and caveats: Disease-linked clones bore a CD8+ phenotype, appearing relatively rarely in peripheral blood. Several highly homologous variants made up a TCR beta motif, and this motif appeared characteristic of ankylosing spondylitis blood. According to the report, clones linked to the disease were significantly enriched in matched synovial fluid samples taken from ankylosing spondylitis patients.

This clonotype was counted many times. Its cognate antigen is unknown. V and J are TRBV7-9 and TRBJ2-7, with 10 bases that match TRBD2. This clonotype was sampled from a female donor with ankylosing spondylitis or in good health (not recorded which). Sample: blood, either unsorted or a sorted T cell fraction (not recorded which). This CDR3 reads CASSLGTSGTYEQYF. The DNA of the CDR3 is TGTGCCAGCAGCTTAGGGACTAGCGGTACCTACGAGCAGTACTTC.